This TCR beta chain was sequenced during a study of blood T cell repertoires in COVID-19. On the study more broadly: Acute and convalescent COVID-19 specimens originated in the United States, Italy and Spain. PBMCs, B-cell-depleted T cells, or T cells were the source of the cDNA or gDNA that made up the material.

Per the authors' pipeline: It was from reference gene primer amplification that nucleated cell counts were estimated. TCRdb keeps only in-frame clones here, not all; method: immunoSEQ multiplex PCR. V and J calls and clone size follow that table, whereas D and trimming were derived from the DNA. The sample gives around 58,000 clones, around four fifths of which show up once; about 5.8% is in the top ten. This clone was seen a handful of times. The CDR3 is 11 residues long. Trimming shortened V by 6 bases and J by 6 bases, and 7 bases separated the two germline ends. Germline CDR1 LGHNT, CDR2 FRNRAP. Sequences were obtained from peripheral blood. The chain links TRBV12-5 to TRBJ2-3; D gene uncertain. The TCR sequence derives from a human donor in a cohort sampled during active COVID-19. The CDR3 spells CASGVRDTQYF. In DNA, the CDR3 is TGTGCTAGTGGAGTACGGGATACGCAGTATTTT.